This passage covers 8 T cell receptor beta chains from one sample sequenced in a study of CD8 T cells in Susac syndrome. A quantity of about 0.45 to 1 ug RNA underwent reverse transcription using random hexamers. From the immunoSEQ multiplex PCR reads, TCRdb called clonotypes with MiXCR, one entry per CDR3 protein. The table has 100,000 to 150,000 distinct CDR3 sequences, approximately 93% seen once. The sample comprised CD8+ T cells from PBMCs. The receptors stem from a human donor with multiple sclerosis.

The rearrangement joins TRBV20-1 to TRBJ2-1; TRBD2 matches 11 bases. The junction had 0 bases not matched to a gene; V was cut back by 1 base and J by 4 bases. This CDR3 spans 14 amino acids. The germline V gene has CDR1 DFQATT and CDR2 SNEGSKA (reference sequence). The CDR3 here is CSARGLAGYNEQFF. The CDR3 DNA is TGCAGTGCTAGAGGACTAGCGGGATACAATGAGCAGTTCTTC.

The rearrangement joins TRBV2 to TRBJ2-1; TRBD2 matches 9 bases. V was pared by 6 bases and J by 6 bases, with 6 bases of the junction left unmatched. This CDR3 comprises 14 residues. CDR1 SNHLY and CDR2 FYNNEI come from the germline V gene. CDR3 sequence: CASRPGTSFNEQFF. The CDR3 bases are TGTGCCAGCAGGCCCGGGACTAGCTTCAATGAGCAGTTCTTC. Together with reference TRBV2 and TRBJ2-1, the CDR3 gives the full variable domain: EPEVTQTPSHQVTQMGQEVILRCVPISNHLYFYWYRQILGQKVEFLVSFYNNEISEKSEIFDDQFSVERPDGSNFTLKIRSTKLEDSAMYFCASRPGTSFNEQFFGPGTRLTVL.

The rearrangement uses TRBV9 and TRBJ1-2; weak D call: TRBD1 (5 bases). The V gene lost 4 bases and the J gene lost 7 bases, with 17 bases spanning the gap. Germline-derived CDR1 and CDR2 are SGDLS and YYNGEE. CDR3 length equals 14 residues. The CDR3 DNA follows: TGTGCCAGCAGCAGTCGGGACGGCTGGAGTGGCTACACCTTC. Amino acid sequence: CASSSRDGWSGYTF.

The CDR3 region has the DNA TGTGCCAGCAGCGAAGGGACTAGGGAGCTGTTTTTT. Translation gives CASSEGTRELFF. The gene calls are TRBV7-2 and TRBJ2-2; 7 bases are shared with TRBD2. The CDR3 is 12 residues long. V trimming: 5 bases; J trimming: 9 bases; junction bases outside the gene matches: 3. Per the germline V gene, CDR1 is SGHTA and CDR2 is FQGNSA.

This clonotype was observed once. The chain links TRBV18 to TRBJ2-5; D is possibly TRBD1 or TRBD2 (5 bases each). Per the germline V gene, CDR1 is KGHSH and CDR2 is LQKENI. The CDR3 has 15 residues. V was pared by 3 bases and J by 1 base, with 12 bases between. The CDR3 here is CASSPEDISQETQYF. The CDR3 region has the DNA TGTGCCAGCTCACCGGAGGACATCTCCCAAGAGACCCAGTACTTC.

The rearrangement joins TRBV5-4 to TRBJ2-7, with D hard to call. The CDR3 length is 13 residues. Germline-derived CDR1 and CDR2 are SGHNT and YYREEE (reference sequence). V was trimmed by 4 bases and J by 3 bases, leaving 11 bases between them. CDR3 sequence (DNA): TGTGCCAGCAGCCCCTCGGTCGGCTACGAGCAGTACTTC. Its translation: CASSPSVGYEQYF.

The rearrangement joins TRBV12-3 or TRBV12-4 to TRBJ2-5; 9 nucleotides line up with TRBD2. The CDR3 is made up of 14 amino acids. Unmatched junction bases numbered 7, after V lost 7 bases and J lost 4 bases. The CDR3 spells CASTIPGLAETQYF. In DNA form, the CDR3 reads TGTGCCAGCACCATCCCGGGACTAGCAGAGACCCAGTACTTC.

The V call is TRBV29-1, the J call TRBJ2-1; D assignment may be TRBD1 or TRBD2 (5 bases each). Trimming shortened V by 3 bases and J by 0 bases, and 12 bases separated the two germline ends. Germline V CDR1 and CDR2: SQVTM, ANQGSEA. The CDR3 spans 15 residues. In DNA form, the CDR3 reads TGCAGCGTTGAGGGGACGTCGGACTCCTACAATGAGCAGTTCTTC. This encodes CSVEGTSDSYNEQFF.